This TCR beta chain was obtained from a study of cytomegalovirus exposure and HLA in healthy donors. 13 Jbeta primers and 60 Vbeta primers were used for the PCR. Method: immunoSEQ multiplex PCR; TCRdb's copy keeps in-frame clones and lacks some. This table has 55,000 to 85,000 clones, 60% to 80% appearing once. Sequenced input: PBMCs. The TCR was taken from a woman between 35 and 50 years old in good health and CMV-seropositive.

The CDR3 region has the DNA TGTGCCACCAGCAGCGACTCTGGGACAGTGAACACTGAAGCTTTCTTT. This translates into CATSSDSGTVNTEAFF. The chain carries TRBV15 and TRBJ1-1, with 7 bases fitting TRBD1. The germline V gene has CDR1 LNHNV and CDR2 YYDKDF (reference sequence). The CDR3 runs 16 residues. Trimming cost V 3 bases and J 0 bases; bases outside gene matches: 7. The complete variable domain, with remaining parts taken from reference TRBV15 and TRBJ1-1, reads DAMVIQNPRYQVTQFGKPVTLSCSQTLNHNVMYWYQQKSSQAPKLLFHYYDKDFNNEADTPDNFQSRRPNTSFCFLDIRSPGLGDTAMYLCATSSDSGTVNTEAFFGQGTRLTVV.